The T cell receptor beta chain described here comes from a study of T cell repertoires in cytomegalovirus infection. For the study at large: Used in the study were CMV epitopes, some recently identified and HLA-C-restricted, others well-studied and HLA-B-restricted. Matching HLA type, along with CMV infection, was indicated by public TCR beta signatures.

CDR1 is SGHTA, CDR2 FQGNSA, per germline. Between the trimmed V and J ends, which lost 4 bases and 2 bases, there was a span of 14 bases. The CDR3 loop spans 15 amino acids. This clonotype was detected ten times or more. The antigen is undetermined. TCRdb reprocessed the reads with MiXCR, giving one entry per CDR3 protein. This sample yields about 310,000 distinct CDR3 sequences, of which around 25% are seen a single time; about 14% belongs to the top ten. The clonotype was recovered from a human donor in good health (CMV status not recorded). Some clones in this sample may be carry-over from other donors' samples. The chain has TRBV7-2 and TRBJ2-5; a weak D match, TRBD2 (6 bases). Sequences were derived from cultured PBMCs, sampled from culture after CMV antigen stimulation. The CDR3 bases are TGTGCCAGCAGCTCTACAGCGGGCCTACAAGAGACCCAGTACTTC. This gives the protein CASSSTAGLQETQYF.